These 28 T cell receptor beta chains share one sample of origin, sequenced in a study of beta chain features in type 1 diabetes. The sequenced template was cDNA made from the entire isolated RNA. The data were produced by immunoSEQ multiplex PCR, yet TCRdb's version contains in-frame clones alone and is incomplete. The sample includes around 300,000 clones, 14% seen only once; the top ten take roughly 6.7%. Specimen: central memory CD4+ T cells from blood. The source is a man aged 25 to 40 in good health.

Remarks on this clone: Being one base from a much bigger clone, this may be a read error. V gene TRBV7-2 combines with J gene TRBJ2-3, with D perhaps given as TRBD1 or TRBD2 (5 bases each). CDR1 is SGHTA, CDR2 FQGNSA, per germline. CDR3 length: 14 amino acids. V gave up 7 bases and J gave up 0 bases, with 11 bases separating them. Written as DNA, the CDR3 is TGTGCCAGCAACTCCGGGGCCAGCACAGATACGCAGTATTTT. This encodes CASNSGASTDTQYF.

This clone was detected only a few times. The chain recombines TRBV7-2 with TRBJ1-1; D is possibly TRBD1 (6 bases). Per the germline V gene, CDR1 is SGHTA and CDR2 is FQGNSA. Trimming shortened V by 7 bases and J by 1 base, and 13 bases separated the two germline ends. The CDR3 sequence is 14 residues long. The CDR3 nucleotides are TGTGCCAGCACCTACGGACAGAGGAACACTGAAGCTTTCTTT. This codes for CASTYGQRNTEAFF.

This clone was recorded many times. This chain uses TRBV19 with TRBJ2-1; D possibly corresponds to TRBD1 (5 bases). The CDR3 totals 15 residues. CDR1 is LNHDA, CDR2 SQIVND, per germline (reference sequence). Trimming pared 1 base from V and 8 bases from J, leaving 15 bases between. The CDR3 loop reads CASSIAADWGHEQFF. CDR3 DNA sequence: TGTGCCAGTAGTATAGCTGCCGATTGGGGCCATGAGCAGTTCTTC.

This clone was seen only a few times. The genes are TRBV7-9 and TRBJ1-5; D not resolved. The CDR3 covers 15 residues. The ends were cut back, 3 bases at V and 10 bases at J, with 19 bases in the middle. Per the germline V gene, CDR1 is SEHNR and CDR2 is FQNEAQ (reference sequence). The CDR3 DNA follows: TGTGCCAGCAGCTTTGGTGGCGCTGGCGAGGGACCCCAGCATTTT. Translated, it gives CASSFGGAGEGPQHF.

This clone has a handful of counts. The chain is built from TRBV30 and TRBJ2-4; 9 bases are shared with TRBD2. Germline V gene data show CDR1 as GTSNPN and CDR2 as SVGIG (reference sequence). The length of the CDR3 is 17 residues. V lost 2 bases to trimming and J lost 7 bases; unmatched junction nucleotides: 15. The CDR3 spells CAWSIGLARGLPNIQYF. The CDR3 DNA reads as TGTGCCTGGAGTATAGGACTAGCGAGAGGTCTTCCGAACATTCAGTACTTC.

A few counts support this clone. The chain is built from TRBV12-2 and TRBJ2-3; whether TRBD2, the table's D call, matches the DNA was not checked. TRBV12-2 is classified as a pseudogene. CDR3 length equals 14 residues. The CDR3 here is CASRLAGRGATQYF. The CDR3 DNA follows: TGTGCAAGTCGCTTAGCTGGCCGGGGAGCTACGCAGTATTTT.

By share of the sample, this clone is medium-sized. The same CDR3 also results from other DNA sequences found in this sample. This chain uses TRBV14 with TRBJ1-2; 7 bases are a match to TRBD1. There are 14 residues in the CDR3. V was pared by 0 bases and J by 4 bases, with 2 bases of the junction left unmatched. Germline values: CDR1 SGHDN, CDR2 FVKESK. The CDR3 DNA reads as TGTGCCAGCAGCCAAGATAAGGGGGCCTATGGCTACACCTTC. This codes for CASSQDKGAYGYTF.

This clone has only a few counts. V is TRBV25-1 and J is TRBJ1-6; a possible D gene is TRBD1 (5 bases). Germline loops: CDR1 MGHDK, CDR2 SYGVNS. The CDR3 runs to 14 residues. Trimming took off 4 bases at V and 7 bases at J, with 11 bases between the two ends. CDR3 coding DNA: TGTGCCAGCAGTGCCCAGGGTGGCAATTCACCCCTCCACTTT. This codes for CASSAQGGNSPLHF. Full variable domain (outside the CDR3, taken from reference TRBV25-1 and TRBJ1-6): EADIYQTPRYLVIGTGKKITLECSQTMGHDKMYWYQQDPGMELHLIHYSYGVNSTEKGDLSSESTVSRIRTEHFPLTLESARPSHTSQYLCASSAQGGNSPLHFGNGTRLTVT.

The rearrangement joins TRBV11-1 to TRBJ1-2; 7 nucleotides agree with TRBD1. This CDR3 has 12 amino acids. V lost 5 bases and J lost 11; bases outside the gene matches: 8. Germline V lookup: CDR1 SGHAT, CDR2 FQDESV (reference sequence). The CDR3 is CASSKTGTLYTF. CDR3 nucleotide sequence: TGTGCCAGCAGCAAGACAGGGACCCTGTACACCTTC.

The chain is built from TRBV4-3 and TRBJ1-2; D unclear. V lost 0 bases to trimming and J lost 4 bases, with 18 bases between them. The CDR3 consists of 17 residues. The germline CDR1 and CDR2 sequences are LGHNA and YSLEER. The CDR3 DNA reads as TGCGCCAGCAGCCAAGAGGCGGCCGGCGCCTCAATCTATGGCTACACCTTC. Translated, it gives CASSQEAAGASIYGYTF.

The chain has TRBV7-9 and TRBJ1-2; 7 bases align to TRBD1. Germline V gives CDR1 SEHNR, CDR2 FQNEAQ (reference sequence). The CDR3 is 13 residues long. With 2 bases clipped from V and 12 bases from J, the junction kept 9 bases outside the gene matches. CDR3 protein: CASSLQGEFSNTF. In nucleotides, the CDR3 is TGTGCCAGCAGCTTACAGGGGGAGTTTAGTAACACCTTC.

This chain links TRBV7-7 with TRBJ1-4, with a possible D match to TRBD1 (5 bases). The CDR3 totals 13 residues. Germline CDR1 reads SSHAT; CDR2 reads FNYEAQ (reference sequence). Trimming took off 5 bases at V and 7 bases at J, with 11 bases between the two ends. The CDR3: CASSAERGEKLFF. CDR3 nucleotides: TGTGCCAGCAGCGCCGAAAGGGGTGAAAAACTGTTTTTT. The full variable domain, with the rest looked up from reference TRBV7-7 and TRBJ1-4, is GAGVSQSPRYKVTKRGQDVTLRCDPISSHATLYWYQQALGQGPEFLTYFNYEAQPDKSGLPSDRFSAERPEGSISTLTIQRTEQRDSAMYRCASSAERGEKLFFGSGTQLSVL.

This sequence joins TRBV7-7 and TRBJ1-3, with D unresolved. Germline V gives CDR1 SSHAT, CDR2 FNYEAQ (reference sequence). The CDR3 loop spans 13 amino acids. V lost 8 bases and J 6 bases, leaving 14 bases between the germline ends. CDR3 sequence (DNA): TGTGCCAGCTCCCGCATTTCAGAAAACACCATATATTTT. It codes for CASSRISENTIYF.

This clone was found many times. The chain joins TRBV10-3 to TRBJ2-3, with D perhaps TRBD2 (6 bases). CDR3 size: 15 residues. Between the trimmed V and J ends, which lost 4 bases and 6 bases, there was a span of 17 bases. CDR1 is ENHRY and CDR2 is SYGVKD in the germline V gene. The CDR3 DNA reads TGTGCCATCAGTGGACTACCCGGAGGGGCGGATACGCAGTATTTT. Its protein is CAISGLPGGADTQYF.

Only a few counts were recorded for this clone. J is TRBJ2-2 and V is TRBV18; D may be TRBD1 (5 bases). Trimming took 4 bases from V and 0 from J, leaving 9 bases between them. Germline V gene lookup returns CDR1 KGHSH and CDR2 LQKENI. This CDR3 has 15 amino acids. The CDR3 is CASSQGQTNTGELFF. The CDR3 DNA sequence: TGTGCCAGCTCACAAGGACAAACGAACACCGGGGAGCTGTTTTTT.

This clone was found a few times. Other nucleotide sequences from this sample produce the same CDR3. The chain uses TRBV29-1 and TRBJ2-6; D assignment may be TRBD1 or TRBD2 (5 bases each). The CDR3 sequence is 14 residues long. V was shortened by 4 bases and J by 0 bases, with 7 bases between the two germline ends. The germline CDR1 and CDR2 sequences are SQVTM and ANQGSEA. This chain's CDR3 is CSVGGSSGANVLTF. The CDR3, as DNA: TGCAGCGTTGGGGGGTCCTCTGGGGCCAACGTCCTGACTTTC. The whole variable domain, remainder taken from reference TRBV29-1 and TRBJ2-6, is SAVISQKPSRDICQRGTSLTIQCQVDSQVTMMFWYRQQPGQSLTLIATANQGSEATYESGFVIDKFPISRPNLTFSTLTVSNMSPEDSSIYLCSVGGSSGANVLTFGAGSRLTVL.

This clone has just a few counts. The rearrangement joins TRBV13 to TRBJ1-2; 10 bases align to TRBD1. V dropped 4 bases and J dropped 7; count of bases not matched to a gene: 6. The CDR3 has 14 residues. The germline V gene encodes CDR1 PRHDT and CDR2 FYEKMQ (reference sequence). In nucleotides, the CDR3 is TGTGCCAGCAGCTCATGGACAGGGGGGTCTGGCTACACCTTC. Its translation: CASSSWTGGSGYTF.

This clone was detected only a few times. The CDR3 spells CASSPSWGRETQYF. For the CDR3, the DNA is TGTGCCAGCAGCCCTTCGTGGGGGCGAGAGACCCAGTACTTC. The V and J genes are TRBV6-5 and TRBJ2-5; the D gene is possibly TRBD1 (6 bases). The V end lost 6 bases, the J end lost 4 bases, and 15 bases lay between the germline ends. The CDR3 length is 14 residues. In germline, CDR1 is MNHEY, CDR2 SVGAGI.

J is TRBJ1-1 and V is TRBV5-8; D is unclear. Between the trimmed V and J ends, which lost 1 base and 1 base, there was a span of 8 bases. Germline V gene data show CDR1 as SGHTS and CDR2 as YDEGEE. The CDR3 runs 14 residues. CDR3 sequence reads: CASSLSEENTEAFF. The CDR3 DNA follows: TGTGCCAGCAGCTTGTCGGAGGAGAACACTGAAGCTTTCTTT.

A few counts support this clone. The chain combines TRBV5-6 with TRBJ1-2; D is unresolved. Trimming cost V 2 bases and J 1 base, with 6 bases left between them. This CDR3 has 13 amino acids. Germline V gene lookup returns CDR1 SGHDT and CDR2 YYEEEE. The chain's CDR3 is CASSLTLNYGYTF. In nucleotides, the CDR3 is TGTGCCAGCAGCTTAACCCTTAACTATGGCTACACCTTC.

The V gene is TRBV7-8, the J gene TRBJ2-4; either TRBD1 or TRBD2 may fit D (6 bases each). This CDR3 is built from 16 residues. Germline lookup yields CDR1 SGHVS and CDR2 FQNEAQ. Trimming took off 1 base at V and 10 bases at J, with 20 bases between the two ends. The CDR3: CASSLVRGLRVQIQYF. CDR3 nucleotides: TGTGCCAGCAGCTTAGTCCGGGGGCTCCGAGTCCAGATTCAGTACTTC.

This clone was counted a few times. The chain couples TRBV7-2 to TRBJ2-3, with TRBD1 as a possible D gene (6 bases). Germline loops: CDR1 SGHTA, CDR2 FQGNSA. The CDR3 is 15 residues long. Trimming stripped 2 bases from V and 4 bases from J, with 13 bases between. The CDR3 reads CASSLRGHVPDTQYF. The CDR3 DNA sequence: TGTGCCAGCAGCTTACGGGGACACGTTCCAGATACGCAGTATTTT.

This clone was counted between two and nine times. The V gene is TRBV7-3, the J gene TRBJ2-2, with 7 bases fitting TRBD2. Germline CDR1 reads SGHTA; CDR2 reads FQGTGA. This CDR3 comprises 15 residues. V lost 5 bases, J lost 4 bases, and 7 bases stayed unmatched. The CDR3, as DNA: TGTGCCAGCAGCCGCGGGGGTCCGGGCACCGGGGAGCTGTTTTTT. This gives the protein CASSRGGPGTGELFF.

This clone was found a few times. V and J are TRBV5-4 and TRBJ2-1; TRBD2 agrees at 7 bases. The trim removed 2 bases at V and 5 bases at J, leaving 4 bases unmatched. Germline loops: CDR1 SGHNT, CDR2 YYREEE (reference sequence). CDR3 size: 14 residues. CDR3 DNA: TGTGCCAGCAGCTTAAGGGACTACGACAATGAGCAGTTCTTC. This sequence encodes CASSLRDYDNEQFF.

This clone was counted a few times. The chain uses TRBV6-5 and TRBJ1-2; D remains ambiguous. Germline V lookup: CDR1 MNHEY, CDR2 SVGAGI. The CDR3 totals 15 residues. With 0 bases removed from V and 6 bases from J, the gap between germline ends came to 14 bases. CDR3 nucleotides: TGTGCCAGCAGTTACTCAGGGTATGCGGCGGATGGCTACACCTTC. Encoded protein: CASSYSGYAADGYTF.

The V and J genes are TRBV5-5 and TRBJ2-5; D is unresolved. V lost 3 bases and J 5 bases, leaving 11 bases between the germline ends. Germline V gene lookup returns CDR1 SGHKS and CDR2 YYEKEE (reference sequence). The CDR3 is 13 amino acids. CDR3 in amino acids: CASSSDGFETQYF. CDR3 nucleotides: TGTGCCAGCAGCTCGGACGGCTTTGAGACCCAGTACTTC.

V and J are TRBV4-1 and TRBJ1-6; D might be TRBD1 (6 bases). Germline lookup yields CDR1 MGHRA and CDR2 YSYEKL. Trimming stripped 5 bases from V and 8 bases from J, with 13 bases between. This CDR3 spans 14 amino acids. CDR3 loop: CASSIVGAHSPLHF. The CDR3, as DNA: TGCGCCAGCAGCATTGTGGGGGCCCATTCACCCCTCCACTTT.

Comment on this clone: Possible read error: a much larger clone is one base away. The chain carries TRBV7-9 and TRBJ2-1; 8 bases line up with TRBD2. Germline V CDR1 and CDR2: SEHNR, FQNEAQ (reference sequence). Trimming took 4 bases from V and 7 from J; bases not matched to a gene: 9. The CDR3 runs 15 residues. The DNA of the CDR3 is TGTGCCAGCAGCTCGAGACTAGCGTTAGGGAATGAGCAGTTCTTC. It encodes CASSSRLALGNEQFF.